This TCR beta chain was profiled in a study of OX40 agonist ivuxolimab in advanced cancers. Across the whole study: The patients received ivuxolimab by intravenous route every 2 weeks at 0.01 to 10 mg/kg. Overall study findings and caveats: Among some nonresponders, normalized T-cell clonal expansion was also low.

On this clone: Its antigen is still unknown.

CDR3 length: 13 residues. Germline assignment: CDR1 MNHEY and CDR2 SMNVEV (reference sequence). The V and J ends lost 6 bases and 3 bases, in that order; junction bases with no gene match: 5. TCRdb's copy holds only in-frame clones and misses some; the assay was immunoSEQ multiplex PCR. The data show 65,000 to 80,000 clones, 85% to 90% seen once. V is TRBV27 and J is TRBJ2-7; TRBD1 matches 7 bases. This specimen consisted of CD4+ or CD8+ T cells sorted from blood, obtained in a trial of the OX40 agonist ivuxolimab. The sequence came from an adult with an advanced solid tumor such as melanoma, head and neck, liver or kidney cancer. CDR3 protein: CASRPTGIYEQYF. The CDR3 nucleotides read TGTGCCAGCAGGCCGACAGGGATCTACGAGCAGTACTTC.